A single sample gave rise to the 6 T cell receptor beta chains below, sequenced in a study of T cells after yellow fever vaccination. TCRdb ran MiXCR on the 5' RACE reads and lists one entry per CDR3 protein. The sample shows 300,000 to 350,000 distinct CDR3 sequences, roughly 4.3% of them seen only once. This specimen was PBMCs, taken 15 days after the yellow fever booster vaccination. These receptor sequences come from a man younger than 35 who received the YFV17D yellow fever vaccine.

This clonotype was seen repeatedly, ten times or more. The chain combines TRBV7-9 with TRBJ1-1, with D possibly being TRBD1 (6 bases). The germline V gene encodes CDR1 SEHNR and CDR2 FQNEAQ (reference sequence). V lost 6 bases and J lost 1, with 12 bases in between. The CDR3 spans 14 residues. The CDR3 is CASSLLDRNTEAFF. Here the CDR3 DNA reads TGTGCCAGCAGTCTATTGGACAGGAACACTGAAGCTTTCTTT.

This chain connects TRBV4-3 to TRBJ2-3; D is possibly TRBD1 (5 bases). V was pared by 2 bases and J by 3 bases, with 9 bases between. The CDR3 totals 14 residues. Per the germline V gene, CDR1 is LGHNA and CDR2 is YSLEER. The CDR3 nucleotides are TGCGCCAGCAGCCAAAGCAGGGTAACAGATACGCAGTATTTT. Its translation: CASSQSRVTDTQYF.

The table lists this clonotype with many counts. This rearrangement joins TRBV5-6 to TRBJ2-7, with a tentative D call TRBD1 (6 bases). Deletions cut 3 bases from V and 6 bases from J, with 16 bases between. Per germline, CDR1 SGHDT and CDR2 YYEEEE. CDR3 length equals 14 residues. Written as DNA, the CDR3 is TGTGCCAGCAGCTCGACCCTGGTAGGGGGCGAGCAGTACGTC. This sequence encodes CASSSTLVGGEQYV.

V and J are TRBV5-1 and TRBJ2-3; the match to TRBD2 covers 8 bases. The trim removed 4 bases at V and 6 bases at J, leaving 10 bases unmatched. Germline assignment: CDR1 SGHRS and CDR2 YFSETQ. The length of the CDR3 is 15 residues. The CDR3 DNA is TGCGCCAGCAGCCCAAGACTAGCGCTGTCGGATACGCAGTATTTT. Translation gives CASSPRLALSDTQYF.

CDR3 amino acids: CASGLEGGVKNIQYF. As DNA, the CDR3 is TGTGCCAGCGGATTGGAGGGGGGGGTAAAAAACATTCAGTACTTC. The chain carries TRBV12-3 or TRBV12-4 and TRBJ2-4; TRBD2 might be the D (7 bases). With 8 bases removed from V and 4 bases from J, the gap between germline ends came to 18 bases. The CDR3 extends over 15 amino acids.

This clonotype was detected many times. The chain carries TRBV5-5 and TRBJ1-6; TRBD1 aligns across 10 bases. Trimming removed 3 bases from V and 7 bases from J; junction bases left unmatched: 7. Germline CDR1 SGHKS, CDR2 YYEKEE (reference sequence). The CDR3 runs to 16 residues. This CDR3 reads CASSSLTGGSNSPLHF. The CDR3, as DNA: TGTGCCAGCAGCTCGCTGACAGGGGGCTCGAATTCACCCCTCCACTTT. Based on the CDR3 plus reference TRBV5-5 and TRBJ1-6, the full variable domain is DAGVTQSPTHLIKTRGQQVTLRCSPISGHKSVSWYQQVLGQGPQFIFQYYEKEERGRGNFPDRFSARQFPNYSSELNVNALLLGDSALYLCASSSLTGGSNSPLHFGNGTRLTVT.